Listed below are T cell receptor beta chains from one sample, sequenced in a study of cytomegalovirus exposure and HLA in healthy donors. Here immunoSEQ multiplex PCR was the method, and the copy in TCRdb shows in-frame clones only, minus some. The sample carries roughly 120,000 clones, approximately 70% recorded once. Material: PBMCs. The receptors originated from a young man in good health and CMV-seropositive. The CDR3 runs from the conserved cysteine through the conserved F or W. Fields, in order: V gene, J gene, D gene, clone size, CDR3 DNA, CDR3 protein. A D gene is named only where the DNA matches it firmly. Clone size, where shown, is once, few, many, or a class for clones that have expanded.

v_gene: TRBV29-1; j_gene: TRBJ2-3; d_gene: .; abundance: .; CDR3nt: TGCAGCGTTGGTGAAGAGACAGATACGCAGTATTTT; CDR3aa: CSVGEETDTQYF
v_gene: TRBV11-2; j_gene: TRBJ1-2; d_gene: .; abundance: few; CDR3nt: TGTGCCAGCAGCTATAGCATGGGGAGGCAGGGCTACACCTTC; CDR3aa: CASSYSMGRQGYTF
v_gene: TRBV14; j_gene: TRBJ1-1; d_gene: TRBD1; abundance: once; CDR3nt: TGTGCCAGCAGCTGGGGGACAGGGAACACTGAAGCTTTCTTT; CDR3aa: CASSWGTGNTEAFF
v_gene: TRBV10-1; j_gene: TRBJ1-3; d_gene: .; abundance: .; CDR3nt: TGCGCCAGCAGCGAAACATCTGGAAACACCATATATTTT; CDR3aa: CASSETSGNTIYF
v_gene: TRBV19; j_gene: TRBJ1-4; d_gene: .; abundance: .; CDR3nt: TGTGCCAGTAGTGCCCGGGGGGTTGGAGCAACTAATGAAAAACTGTTTTTT; CDR3aa: CASSARGVGATNEKLFF
v_gene: TRBV5-1; j_gene: TRBJ1-6; d_gene: TRBD1; abundance: few; CDR3nt: TGCGCCAGCAGCTGGTCCCCCGGGACAGCTAATTCACCCCTCCACTTT; CDR3aa: CASSWSPGTANSPLHF
v_gene: TRBV9; j_gene: TRBJ2-1; d_gene: TRBD2; abundance: .; CDR3nt: TGTGCCAGCAGCGTAGATGGTAGCGGGAGTTTTAATGAGCAGTTCTTC; CDR3aa: CASSVDGSGSFNEQFF
v_gene: TRBV5-1; j_gene: TRBJ1-2; d_gene: TRBD1; abundance: .; CDR3nt: TGCGCCAGCAGCTTGGGACAGGGGTACGAATATGGCTACACCTTC; CDR3aa: CASSLGQGYEYGYTF
v_gene: TRBV25-1; j_gene: TRBJ2-1; d_gene: TRBD2; abundance: once; CDR3nt: TGTGCCAGCAGTGAATTGTCAAGACTAGCGGACAATGAGCAGTTCTTC; CDR3aa: CASSELSRLADNEQFF
v_gene: TRBV19; j_gene: TRBJ1-4; d_gene: TRBD1; abundance: few; CDR3nt: TGTGCCAGTAGTGGGACAGTCGGTGAAAAACTGTTTTTT; CDR3aa: CASSGTVGEKLFF
v_gene: TRBV30; j_gene: TRBJ1-1; d_gene: .; abundance: .; CDR3nt: TGTGCCTCACCGGGACTCGGGAACACTGAAGCTTTCTTT; CDR3aa: CASPGLGNTEAFF